This is a list of T cell receptor beta chains from one sample in a study of T-cell reconstitution after alpha-beta-depleted transplantation in children. TCRdb re-derived calls from the PCR reads in MiXCR, one entry per CDR3 protein. The sample has 440,000 or so distinct CDR3 sequences; roughly 44% are singletons. The sample here was PBMCs, taken before TCRalphabeta/CD19-depleted stem cell transplant. The receptors were sampled from a girl aged 2-9 years with aplastic anemia, due to receive a stem cell transplant. Each CDR3 is given with its conserved first and last residue. The order of the fields is D gene, clone size, J gene, V gene, CDR3 protein, CDR3 DNA. A D gene is named only where the DNA matches it firmly. For some rows the clone size is stated as once, few or many, or as a class when expanded; others skip it.

>.|.|TRBJ2-6|TRBV7-7
CASSFFRVRSGANVLTF
TGTGCCAGCAGCTTTTTCAGGGTTAGGTCTGGGGCCAACGTCCTGACTTTC
>.|.|TRBJ2-5|TRBV29-1
CSVAPRETQYF
TGCAGCGTGGCCCCACGAGAGACCCAGTACTTC
>TRBD2|few|TRBJ2-7|TRBV20-1
CSARDRSEREGYEQYF
TGCAGTGCTAGAGATCGGTCGGAACGGGAGGGCTACGAGCAGTACTTC
>.|.|TRBJ2-1|TRBV7-8
CASSPREGGGDEQFF
TGTGCCAGCAGCCCCAGGGAGGGAGGGGGCGATGAGCAGTTCTTC
>TRBD1|many|TRBJ2-7|TRBV6-5
CASSYSDRVQRQYF
TGTGCCAGCAGTTACTCCGACAGGGTCCAGCGGCAGTACTTC
>TRBD2|many|TRBJ2-2|TRBV9
CASSTLAGAGAGELFF
TGTGCCAGCAGCACCTTAGCGGGAGCTGGGGCCGGGGAGCTGTTTTTT
>.|many|TRBJ2-3|TRBV6-4
CASSGRGEGTDTQYF
TGTGCCAGCAGTGGGCGCGGTGAAGGCACAGATACGCAGTATTTT
>.|.|TRBJ1-5|TRBV6-1
CASSRGVQPQHF
TGTGCCAGCAGTCGAGGGGTTCAGCCCCAGCATTTT
>.|.|TRBJ2-7|TRBV7-8
CASAQDHRGYEQYF
TGTGCCAGCGCGCAGGACCATAGGGGATACGAGCAGTACTTC
>.|many|TRBJ2-1|TRBV9
CASSVGTYNEQFF
TGTGCCAGCAGCGTCGGGACTTACAATGAGCAGTTCTTC
>.|.|TRBJ2-4|TRBV7-2
CASSAGLLAKNIQYF
TGTGCCAGCAGCGCGGGACTGTTAGCCAAAAACATTCAGTACTTC
>TRBD1|.|TRBJ2-3|TRBV30
CAGNRGRPDTQYF
TGTGCCGGAAACAGGGGGCGGCCAGATACGCAGTATTTT
>TRBD2|many|TRBJ2-3|TRBV20-1
CSATGTSGRVDTQYF
TGCAGTGCTACCGGGACTAGCGGGCGGGTGGATACGCAGTATTTT
>.|many|TRBJ2-2|TRBV12-3/TRBV12-4
CASSSSRTGELFF
TGTGCCAGCAGTTCTAGCAGAACCGGGGAGCTGTTTTTT
>.|once|TRBJ2-3|TRBV5-1
CASSSKNRLTTDTQYF
TGCGCCAGCAGTTCTAAGAACAGGCTAACCACAGATACGCAGTATTTT
>.|.|TRBJ2-3|TRBV6-1
CASTPTLIFTDSLTDTQYF
TGTGCCAGCACCCCAACCCTCATCTTTACGGACAGCCTCACAGATACGCAGTATTTT
>TRBD1|.|TRBJ1-6|TRBV5-5
CASSLDPGTGVSSPLHF
TGTGCCAGCAGCTTGGATCCCGGGACAGGGGTTTCTTCACCCCTCCACTTT
>.|.|TRBJ2-2|TRBV29-1
CSARVGGELFF
TGCAGCGCCCGTGTGGGGGGGGAGCTGTTTTTT
>.|many|TRBJ2-1|TRBV6-5
CASSYLGLYNEQFF
TGTGCCAGCAGTTACTTAGGGTTGTACAATGAGCAGTTCTTC
>.|many|TRBJ2-3|TRBV5-1
CASSFGTHPSTDTQYF
TGCGCCAGCAGCTTCGGGACACATCCTAGCACAGATACGCAGTATTTT
>.|.|TRBJ1-2|TRBV6-6
CASRGIRWDGYTF
TGTGCCAGCAGGGGCATACGGTGGGATGGCTACACCTTC
>.|.|TRBJ2-7|TRBV20-1
CSAPNSGYLGEQYF
TGCAGTGCCCCTAATTCGGGCTACCTGGGGGAGCAGTACTTC
>.|.|TRBJ2-1|TRBV3-1
CASSQDPRSSSYNEQFF
TGTGCCAGCAGCCAAGATCCTCGGTCGAGCTCCTACAATGAGCAGTTCTTC
>.|.|TRBJ2-7|TRBV18
CASSPIDGNSYEQYF
TGTGCCAGCTCACCTATTGACGGAAACTCCTACGAGCAGTACTTC
>.|.|TRBJ2-3|TRBV5-1
CASSRELSTDTQYF
TGCGCCAGCAGCCGTGAACTCTCCACAGATACGCAGTATTTT
>.|.|TRBJ2-3|TRBV4-1
CASSAGPTSRDTQYF
TGCGCCAGCAGCGCCGGACCGACGTCCAGGGATACGCAGTATTTT
>TRBD2|.|TRBJ2-1|TRBV20-1
CSAPFPGLASEQFF
TGCAGTGCCCCTTTCCCGGGACTAGCAAGCGAGCAGTTCTTC
>.|many|TRBJ2-2|TRBV7-2
CASSLRRAMNTGELFF
TGTGCCAGCAGCTTAAGGAGAGCTATGAACACCGGGGAGCTGTTTTTT
>.|many|TRBJ1-1|TRBV28
CASSTGGAMNTEAFF
TGTGCCAGCAGTACGGGAGGGGCTATGAACACTGAAGCTTTCTTT
>.|.|TRBJ2-2|TRBV7-8
CASSLLGELFF
TGTGCCAGCAGCCTCTTAGGGGAGCTGTTTTTT
>.|many|TRBJ1-5|TRBV5-1
CASPQPQHF
TGCGCCAGCCCTCAGCCCCAGCATTTT
>.|many|TRBJ1-1|TRBV6-5
CASSSGPARTEAFF
.
>.|.|TRBJ1-2|TRBV27
CASSLRGAYGYTF
TGTGCCAGCAGTTTGAGGGGGGCCTATGGCTACACCTTC
>.|.|TRBJ2-7|TRBV4-1
CASSQQTSYEQYF
TGCGCCAGCAGCCAACAAACTTCCTACGAGCAGTACTTC
>TRBD2|many|TRBJ2-2|TRBV18
CASSPRAGDTGELFF
TGTGCCAGCTCACCAAGAGCGGGAGACACCGGGGAGCTGTTTTTT
>.|few|TRBJ2-3|TRBV7-9
CASSLTAGSITDTQYF
TGTGCCAGCAGCTTAACCGCGGGGAGCATCACAGATACGCAGTATTTT
>TRBD1|.|TRBJ1-1|TRBV5-5
CASSLRGPVNTEAFF
TGTGCCAGCAGCTTGAGGGGGCCAGTGAACACTGAAGCTTTCTTT
>TRBD1|many|TRBJ2-1|TRBV5-4
CASRTGGPRDNEQFF
TGTGCCAGCCGGACAGGGGGCCCAAGAGACAATGAGCAGTTCTTC
>TRBD1|.|TRBJ1-2|TRBV7-8
CASSSGGAPDIYGYTF
TGTGCCAGCAGCTCAGGGGGCGCCCCTGACATCTATGGCTACACCTTC
>.|few|TRBJ2-5|TRBV5-1
CASSLATGVYQETQYF
TGCGCCAGCAGCTTGGCCACGGGGGTGTACCAAGAGACCCAGTACTTC
>.|few|TRBJ1-3|TRBV6-1
CASRALGGGNTIYF
TGTGCCAGCAGGGCCCTGGGGGGTGGAAACACCATATATTTT
>TRBD2|.|TRBJ2-4|TRBV27
CASRRTPGGINIQYF
TGTGCCAGCAGGCGGACTCCGGGGGGGATAAACATTCAGTACTTC
>.|.|TRBJ2-7|TRBV4-2
CAIGPRLPFEQYF
TGTGCCATCGGCCCGAGGCTCCCCTTCGAGCAGTACTTC
>TRBD2|many|TRBJ2-3|TRBV29-1
CSVDGLAGESPDTQYF
TGCAGCGTTGACGGACTAGCGGGAGAAAGCCCAGATACGCAGTATTTT
>TRBD2|few|TRBJ2-3|TRBV20-1
CSARDIRLAATDTQYF
TGCAGTGCTAGAGATATCCGCCTAGCGGCCACAGATACGCAGTATTTT
>.|.|TRBJ1-5|TRBV7-9
CASSSSPGQPQHF
TGTGCCAGCAGCTCATCCCCGGGTCAGCCCCAGCATTTT
>TRBD2|many|TRBJ2-1|TRBV5-1
CASSSSSGYNEQFF
TGCGCCAGCAGCTCCTCTAGCGGGTACAATGAGCAGTTCTTC
>TRBD1|few|TRBJ2-1|TRBV3-1
CASSQGRDSYNEQFF
TGTGCCAGCAGCCAAGGTAGGGACAGCTACAATGAGCAGTTCTTC
>.|many|TRBJ2-1|TRBV5-1
CASSLANRVGGNEQFF
TGCGCCAGCAGCTTGGCCAACAGGGTTGGGGGCAATGAGCAGTTCTTC
>TRBD1|.|TRBJ2-7|TRBV20-1
CSGVQGAFSYEQYF
TGCAGTGGGGTACAGGGGGCCTTCTCCTACGAGCAGTACTTC